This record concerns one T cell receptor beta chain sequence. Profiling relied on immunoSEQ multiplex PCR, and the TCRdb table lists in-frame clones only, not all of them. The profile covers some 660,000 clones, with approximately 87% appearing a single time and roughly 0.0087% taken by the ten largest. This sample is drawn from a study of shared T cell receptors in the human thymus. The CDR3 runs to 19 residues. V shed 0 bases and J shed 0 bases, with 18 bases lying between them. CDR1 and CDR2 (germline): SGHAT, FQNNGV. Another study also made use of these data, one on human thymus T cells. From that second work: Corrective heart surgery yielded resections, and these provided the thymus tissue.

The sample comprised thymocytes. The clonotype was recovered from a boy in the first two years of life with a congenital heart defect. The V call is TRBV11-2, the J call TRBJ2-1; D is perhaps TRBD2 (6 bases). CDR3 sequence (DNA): TGTGCCAGCAGCTTAGAATATTGGCGGGAAGGGAGCTCCTACAATGAGCAGTTCTTC. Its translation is CASSLEYWREGSSYNEQFF.